These T cell receptor beta chains were read from a single sample in a study of brain T cells in children with intractable seizures. Data came from immunoSEQ multiplex PCR; TCRdb stores just in-frame clones and leaves some out. The sample carries more than 40,000 clones, about nine tenths recorded once. Source: peripheral blood, taken at surgery. Every receptor here comes from a girl aged 2-15 years with tuberous sclerosis and intractable seizures. The CDR3 runs from the conserved cysteine through the conserved F or W. A D gene is named only where the DNA matches it firmly. Some rows mark clone size as missing; the rest say once, few, many or name a class of expanded clone.

-	TRBV5-1	TRBD2	TRBJ2-3	TGCGCCAGCAGCTTGACTAGCGGGGCTGTCACAGATACGCAGTATTTT	CASSLTSGAVTDTQYF
-	TRBV19	-	TRBJ1-5	TGTGCCAGTAGTATGGCCGGGCTTCAGCCCCAGCATTTT	CASSMAGLQPQHF
-	TRBV25-1	-	TRBJ1-2	TGTGCCAGCAGTGATCGGGGGCTGAACTATGGCTACACCTTC	CASSDRGLNYGYTF
-	TRBV9	-	TRBJ1-2	TGTGCCAGCGGTGGGGAATACTATGGCTACACCTTC	CASGGEYYGYTF
-	TRBV7-8	-	TRBJ1-4	TGTGCCAGCAGCTTTGGACGGATCCCTTTGGAAAAACTGTTTTTT	CASSFGRIPLEKLFF
-	TRBV18	-	TRBJ1-3	TGTGCCAGCTCACCAGGAAACACCATATATTTT	CASSPGNTIYF
once	TRBV5-6	-	TRBJ2-3	TGTGCCAGCAGCTTGTCGGCAGATACGCAGTATTTT	CASSLSADTQYF
-	TRBV5-1	TRBD1	TRBJ1-4	TGCGCCAGCAGCATAGGGACAGGGGGTGCAACTAATGAAAAACTGTTTTTT	CASSIGTGGATNEKLFF
-	TRBV5-1	-	TRBJ2-7	TGCGCCAGCAGCTTGGTACATAGCTCCTACGAGCAGTACTTC	CASSLVHSSYEQYF
-	TRBV7-8	TRBD1	TRBJ2-1	TGTGCCAGCAGCCGTCGGACAGGGCGGAATGAGCAGTTCTTC	CASSRRTGRNEQFF
-	TRBV5-6	TRBD2	TRBJ2-5	TGTGCCAGCACCCGGCTAGCGGGGTCCCAAGAGACCCAGTACTTC	CASTRLAGSQETQYF
-	TRBV12-3/TRBV12-4	-	TRBJ2-2	TGTGCCAGCAGTTCGGTCCCCGGGGAGCTGTTTTTT	CASSSVPGELFF
-	TRBV2	-	TRBJ2-3	TGTGCCAGCAGTGAAGGGGCGCACCGGTGGGATACGCAGTATTTT	CASSEGAHRWDTQYF
-	TRBV6-1	-	TRBJ1-1	TGTGCCAGCAGTGAAGCGGGACACACTGAAGCTTTCTTT	CASSEAGHTEAFF
-	TRBV2	-	TRBJ1-4	TGTGCCAGCAGTGAAATCGGGGGGAAACGAGAAAAACTGTTTTTT	CASSEIGGKREKLFF
-	TRBV7-6	-	TRBJ1-1	TGTGCCAGCAGCTTAGTGGGGGGATGGGACACTGAAGCTTTCTTT	CASSLVGGWDTEAFF
-	TRBV7-6	-	TRBJ1-1	TGTGCCAGCAGCACCACAGGGATGAGGTCGGGAACTGAAGCTTTCTTT	CASSTTGMRSGTEAFF
-	TRBV24-1	-	TRBJ2-5	TGTGCCACCAGTGCCTCCCCGGACAAGACCCAGTACTTC	CATSASPDKTQYF
-	TRBV6-1	-	TRBJ2-5	TGTGCCAGCAGTGAAGCCTTAACCCATCGGGGCCAAGAGACCCAGTACTTC	CASSEALTHRGQETQYF
-	TRBV7-9	-	TRBJ1-3	TGTGCCAGCAGCTTAGGTCACAGCAAGGGAAACACCATATATTTT	CASSLGHSKGNTIYF
-	TRBV2	TRBD1	TRBJ1-1	TGTGCCAGCAGTGACAGGGGGCAGGGTGAAGCTTTCTTT	CASSDRGQGEAFF
-	TRBV5-1	-	TRBJ2-1	TGCGCCAGCGGGGTAGAGGGGAATGAGCAGTTCTTC	CASGVEGNEQFF
-	TRBV3-1/TRBV3-2	-	TRBJ2-5	TGTGCCAGCGGGTTGCGGCAAGAGACCCAGTACTTC	CASGLRQETQYF
-	TRBV7-9	-	TRBJ2-3	TGTGCCAGCAGCTTATTTAGACTAACAGATACGCAGTATTTT	CASSLFRLTDTQYF
-	TRBV5-1	TRBD1	TRBJ2-2	TGCGCCAGCAGCCCCGACAGGGCGAACACCGGGGAGCTGTTTTTT	CASSPDRANTGELFF
once	TRBV5-1	TRBD2	TRBJ2-7	TGCGCCAGCAGCTTGTTAGTCGGGACTAGAGTGTACGAGCAGTACTTC	CASSLLVGTRVYEQYF
-	TRBV24-1	-	TRBJ1-2	TGTGCCACCAGTGAGGGGCGTAGATATGGCTACACCTTC	CATSEGRRYGYTF
-	TRBV11-2	-	TRBJ1-4	TGTGCCAGCAGCCGGGGGGATGCATGGGAAAAACTGTTTTTT	CASSRGDAWEKLFF